What follows are 9 T cell receptor beta chains derived from one specimen sequenced in a study of OX40 agonist ivuxolimab in advanced cancers. Generated by immunoSEQ multiplex PCR, the TCRdb table keeps only in-frame clones and is missing some. Of roughly 92,000 clones listed, 90% are singletons. Source: CD4+ or CD8+ T cells sorted from blood, taken in a trial of the OX40 agonist ivuxolimab. These receptors all stem from an adult with an advanced solid tumor such as melanoma, head and neck, liver or kidney cancer.

This chain links TRBV27 with TRBJ1-2, with TRBD1 identical over 7 bases. Trimming took 6 bases from V and 3 from J; bases not matched to a gene: 1. Germline loops: CDR1 MNHEY, CDR2 SMNVEV (reference sequence). CDR3 size: 12 residues. This CDR3 is CASRTGYYGYTF. CDR3 DNA: TGTGCCAGCAGGACAGGGTACTATGGCTACACCTTC.

The rearrangement links TRBV10-3 to TRBJ1-4, with TRBD1 matching over 10 bases. Looked up from germline, CDR1 is ENHRY and CDR2 is SYGVKD. The CDR3 extends over 18 amino acids. V shed 3 bases, J shed 2 bases, and the junction held 9 bases outside the gene matches. For the CDR3, the DNA is TGTGCCATCAGTGAATCGACAGGGGGCCTGGGGACTAATGAAAAACTGTTTTTT. Its protein product is CAISESTGGLGTNEKLFF.

This clone was seen just once. The chain joins TRBV7-4 to TRBJ2-6; no clear D gene. Germline V gene sequence: CDR1 SGHVT, CDR2 SQSDAQ. Trimming left V 0 bases short and J 2 bases short, with 8 bases between. The CDR3 sequence is 16 residues long. CDR3 nucleotides: TGTGCCAGCAGCTTAGCTAGGTCCACTGGGGCCAACGTCCTGACTTTC. This sequence encodes CASSLARSTGANVLTF.

This clone turned up a few times. V and J are TRBV5-1 and TRBJ2-1; 8 nucleotides agree with TRBD2. The trim removed 4 bases at V and 15 bases at J, leaving 18 bases unmatched. From germline, CDR1 is SGHRS and CDR2 YFSETQ. The CDR3 runs to 15 residues. CDR3 amino acids: CASSGTGLSSGSPFF. As DNA, the CDR3 is TGCGCCAGCAGCGGTACGGGGCTATCCAGCGGGAGCCCGTTCTTC.

The J gene is TRBJ2-2, the V gene TRBV5-1; 9 bases align to TRBD2. V shed 0 bases and J 2 bases; nucleotides not matched to a gene: 5. CDR3 length equals 17 residues. Germline loops: CDR1 SGHRS, CDR2 YFSETQ. The CDR3 nucleotides read TGCGCCAGCAGCTTGGCAGCGGGGGGCCTTAACACCGGGGAGCTGTTTTTT. Protein product: CASSLAAGGLNTGELFF.

CDR3 region: CASSATDSSNQPQHF. The CDR3 coding sequence is TGTGCCAGCAGTGCCACGGACAGCAGCAATCAGCCCCAGCATTTT. The chain employs TRBV28 and TRBJ1-5, with D tentatively TRBD1 (6 bases). CDR1 is MDHEN, CDR2 SYDVKM, per germline. The CDR3 runs to 15 residues. V lost 5 bases and J lost 1, with 12 bases in between.

This clone was seen more than once but under ten times. The rearrangement uses TRBV2 and TRBJ1-5; unclear D gene. The germline gives CDR1 SNHLY, CDR2 FYNNEI. The ends were cut back, 8 bases at V and 4 bases at J, with 6 bases in the middle. This CDR3 is built from 11 residues. In DNA, the CDR3 is TGTGCCAGCGGTCGTAATCAGCCCCAGCATTTT. Encoded protein: CASGRNQPQHF.

J is TRBJ2-5 and V is TRBV7-9; D unresolved. The CDR3 has 16 amino acids. The germline V gene has CDR1 SEHNR and CDR2 FQNEAQ (reference sequence). V lost 0 bases and J 5 bases, leaving 16 bases between the germline ends. The CDR3 sequence is CASSLAPNRLLETQYF. The CDR3, as DNA: TGTGCCAGCAGCTTAGCCCCTAATAGGCTCCTGGAGACCCAGTACTTC. Supplemented by reference TRBV7-9 and TRBJ2-5, the full variable domain reads DTGVSQNPRHKITKRGQNVTFRCDPISEHNRLYWYRQTLGQGPEFLTYFQNEAQLEKSRLLSDRFSAERPKGSFSTLEIQRTEQGDSAMYLCASSLAPNRLLETQYFGPGTRLLVL.

The chain uses TRBV11-2 and TRBJ2-2, with a weak D call TRBD2 (5 bases). CDR3 length: 17 residues. V lost 5 bases and J 2 bases, leaving 18 bases between the germline ends. Germline V gives CDR1 SGHAT, CDR2 FQNNGV. The CDR3 DNA reads TGTGCCAGCAGCCCGCGGCAGCGGAGAAGCAACACCGGGGAGCTGTTTTTT. Its translation is CASSPRQRRSNTGELFF.